A single T cell receptor (beta chain) is shown here with its context. Its antigen is not identified. The data originate from a study of type 1 and type 2 diabetes patients. In the study overall: A total of around 18 million paired-end reads came from the whole study. Broader study findings: Unmatched age and gender across groups might bias interpretation.

PCR was run on genomic DNA. A primer set of 30 forward and 13 reverse primers amplified the CDR3. Using its own MiXCR run on the multiplex PCR reads, TCRdb lists one record per CDR3 protein. The table has more than 250,000 distinct CDR3 sequences, 45% to 60% seen once. This CDR3 is built from 12 residues. Trimming removed 0 bases from V and 4 bases from J, with 4 bases in between. Germline CDR1 SGDLS, CDR2 YYNGEE. The chain uses TRBV9 and TRBJ1-2; D uncertain. Sequencing was carried out using peripheral blood mononuclear cells (PBMCs). This clonotype was sampled from a man aged 18-30 years with type 2 diabetes. DNA of the CDR3: TGTGCCAGCAGCGTAGGGGGCTATGGCTACACCTTC. It specifies CASSVGGYGYTF.